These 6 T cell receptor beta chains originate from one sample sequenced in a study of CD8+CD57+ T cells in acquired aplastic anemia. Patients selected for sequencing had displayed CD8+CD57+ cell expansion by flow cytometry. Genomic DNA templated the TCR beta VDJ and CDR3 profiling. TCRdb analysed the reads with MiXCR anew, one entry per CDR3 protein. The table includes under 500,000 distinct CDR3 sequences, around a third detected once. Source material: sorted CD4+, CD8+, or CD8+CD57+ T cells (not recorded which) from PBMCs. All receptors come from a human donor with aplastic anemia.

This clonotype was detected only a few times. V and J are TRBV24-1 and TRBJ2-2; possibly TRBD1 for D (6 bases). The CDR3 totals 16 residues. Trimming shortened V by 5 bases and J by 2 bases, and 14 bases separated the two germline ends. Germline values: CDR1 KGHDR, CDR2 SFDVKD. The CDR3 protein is CATSVGDRLNTGELFF. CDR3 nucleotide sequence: TGTGCCACCAGTGTCGGTGACAGGCTAAACACCGGGGAGCTGTTTTTT.

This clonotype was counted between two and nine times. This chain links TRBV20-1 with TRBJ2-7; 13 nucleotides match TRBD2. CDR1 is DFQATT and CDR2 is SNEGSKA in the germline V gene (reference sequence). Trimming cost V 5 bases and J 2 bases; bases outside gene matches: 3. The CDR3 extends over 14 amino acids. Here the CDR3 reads CSARLAGGTYEQYF. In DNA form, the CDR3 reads TGCAGTGCTCGACTAGCGGGGGGTACCTACGAGCAGTACTTC.

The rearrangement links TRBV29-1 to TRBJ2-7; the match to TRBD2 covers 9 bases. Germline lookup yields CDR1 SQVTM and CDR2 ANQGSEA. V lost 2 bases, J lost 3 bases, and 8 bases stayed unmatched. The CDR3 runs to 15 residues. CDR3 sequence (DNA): TGCAGCGTTGAACAACCGGGACTAGCTGGCTACGAGCAGTACTTC. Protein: CSVEQPGLAGYEQYF.

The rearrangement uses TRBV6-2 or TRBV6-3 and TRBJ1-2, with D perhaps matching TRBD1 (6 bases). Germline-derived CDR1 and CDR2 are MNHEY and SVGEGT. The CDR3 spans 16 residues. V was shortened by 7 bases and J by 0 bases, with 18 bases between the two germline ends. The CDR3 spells CASTPSTGAANYGYTF. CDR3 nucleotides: TGTGCCAGCACACCGTCGACAGGAGCCGCTAACTATGGCTACACCTTC.

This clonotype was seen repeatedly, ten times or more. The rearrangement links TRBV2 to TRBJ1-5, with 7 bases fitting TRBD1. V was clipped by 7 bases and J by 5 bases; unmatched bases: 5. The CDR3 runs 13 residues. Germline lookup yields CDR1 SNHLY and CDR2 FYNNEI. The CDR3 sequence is CASTGQEDQPQHF. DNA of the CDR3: TGTGCCAGCACCGGACAGGAGGATCAGCCCCAGCATTTT.

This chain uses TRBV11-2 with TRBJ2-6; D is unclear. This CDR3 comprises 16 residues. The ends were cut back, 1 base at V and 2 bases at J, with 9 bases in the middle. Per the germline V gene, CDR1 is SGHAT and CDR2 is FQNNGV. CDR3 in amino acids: CASSLVSGTGANVLTF. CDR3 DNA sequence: TGTGCCAGCAGCTTAGTTTCCGGAACTGGGGCCAACGTCCTGACTTTC.